These T cell receptor beta chains were read from a single sample in a study of T cells in Graves' hyperthyroidism and ophthalmopathy. Using its own MiXCR run on the multiplex PCR reads, TCRdb lists one record per CDR3 protein. The repertoire holds about 560,000 distinct CDR3 sequences, with about 15% as singletons. The sequencing input was blood. Receptors originate from a woman in her 30s with Graves' hyperthyroidism. Both conserved end residues are part of each CDR3. A D gene is named only where the DNA matches it firmly. Expanded clones get a size class; other rows say once, few or many, or leave the size out.

d_call: -; clone_size: -; v_call: TRBV19; j_call: TRBJ1-5; cdr3_length: 19; cdr3_nt: TGTGCCAGTAGTATCAGAAGAGGGTCAGGGAGTGGGAGCAATCAGCCCCAGCATTTT; cdr3_aa: CASSIRRGSGSGSNQPQHF
d_call: TRBD1; clone_size: many; v_call: TRBV11-3; j_call: TRBJ1-5; cdr3_length: 17; cdr3_nt: TGTGCCAGCAGCTTCCTCGACCGACAGGGTCGACGGCAGCCCCAGCATTTT; cdr3_aa: CASSFLDRQGRRQPQHF
d_call: TRBD1; clone_size: -; v_call: TRBV2; j_call: TRBJ1-2; cdr3_length: 15; cdr3_nt: TGTGCCACGAGGGGGCAGGGAGTGTCGGTTGGGGGCTACACCTTC; cdr3_aa: CATRGQGVSVGGYTF
d_call: -; clone_size: few; v_call: TRBV5-1; j_call: TRBJ2-2; cdr3_length: 15; cdr3_nt: TGCGCCAGCAGCTTGGTTTTCCCCGGGTCCGGGGAGCTGTTTTTT; cdr3_aa: CASSLVFPGSGELFF
d_call: -; clone_size: many; v_call: TRBV11-3; j_call: TRBJ2-3; cdr3_length: 14; cdr3_nt: TGTGCCAGCAGCCCGGGACCTTTGTCGGATACGCAGTATTTT; cdr3_aa: CASSPGPLSDTQYF
d_call: TRBD2; clone_size: -; v_call: TRBV20-1; j_call: TRBJ2-7; cdr3_length: 14; cdr3_nt: TGCAGTGCTAGAGATACTAGCGGAACCTACGAGCAGTACTTC; cdr3_aa: CSARDTSGTYEQYF
d_call: -; clone_size: many; v_call: TRBV12-3/TRBV12-4; j_call: TRBJ2-5; cdr3_length: 12; cdr3_nt: TGTGCCAGCAGCCCTGGCGTGGAGACCCAGTACTTC; cdr3_aa: CASSPGVETQYF
d_call: TRBD1; clone_size: -; v_call: TRBV14; j_call: TRBJ2-1; cdr3_length: 20; cdr3_nt: TGTGCCAGCAGCCAAGATGAGGGACAGGGGGCGATACGGGAGTTTAATGAGCAGTTCTTC; cdr3_aa: CASSQDEGQGAIREFNEQFF
d_call: -; clone_size: few; v_call: TRBV20-1; j_call: TRBJ1-4; cdr3_length: 15; cdr3_nt: TGCAGTGCTAGAGATCGGAGAGCAACTAATGAAAAACTGCTTTTT; cdr3_aa: CSARDRRATNEKLLF
d_call: -; clone_size: few; v_call: TRBV12-5; j_call: TRBJ2-1; cdr3_length: 13; cdr3_nt: TGTGCTAGTGGTTCTGGGAGCGACCGTGAGCAGTTCTTC; cdr3_aa: CASGSGSDREQFF
d_call: -; clone_size: few; v_call: TRBV27; j_call: TRBJ2-3; cdr3_length: 10; cdr3_nt: TGTGCCAAGAGAGGGGATACGCAGTATTTT; cdr3_aa: CAKRGDTQYF
d_call: -; clone_size: -; v_call: TRBV5-4; j_call: TRBJ2-7; cdr3_length: 12; cdr3_nt: TGTGCCAGCAGAAATGGCCCAGAGGTGCAGTACTTC; cdr3_aa: CASRNGPEVQYF
d_call: -; clone_size: many; v_call: TRBV6-2/TRBV6-3; j_call: TRBJ2-5; cdr3_length: 11; cdr3_nt: TGTGCCAGCAGCAGAAGGGAGACCCAGTACTTC; cdr3_aa: CASSRRETQYF
d_call: TRBD1; clone_size: -; v_call: TRBV6-1; j_call: TRBJ1-5; cdr3_length: 14; cdr3_nt: TGTGCCAGCAGAGCGACAGGGGGGGGTCAGCCCCAGCATTTT; cdr3_aa: CASRATGGGQPQHF
d_call: TRBD2; clone_size: -; v_call: TRBV20-1; j_call: TRBJ2-1; cdr3_length: 14; cdr3_nt: TGCAGTGCTAGAGATCAGAGCGGGAGGCCTGAGCAGTTCTTC; cdr3_aa: CSARDQSGRPEQFF
d_call: TRBD1; clone_size: few; v_call: TRBV10-3; j_call: TRBJ2-2; cdr3_length: 17; cdr3_nt: TGTGCCATCAGTGGACCGGGACAGGGGCCGAACACCGGGGAGCTGTTTTTT; cdr3_aa: CAISGPGQGPNTGELFF
d_call: -; clone_size: many; v_call: TRBV7-2; j_call: TRBJ2-5; cdr3_length: 12; cdr3_nt: TGTGCCAGCAGCCAGTTGGTGGAGACCCAGTACTTC; cdr3_aa: CASSQLVETQYF
d_call: -; clone_size: many; v_call: TRBV5-6; j_call: TRBJ2-3; cdr3_length: 14; cdr3_nt: TGTGCCAGCAGCTTGGGACTCCCCTACGATACGCAGTATTTT; cdr3_aa: CASSLGLPYDTQYF
d_call: TRBD1; clone_size: once; v_call: TRBV6-5; j_call: TRBJ2-3; cdr3_length: 15; cdr3_nt: TGTGCCAGCGGTTATCGGACAGGGAGGACAGATACGCAGTATTTT; cdr3_aa: CASGYRTGRTDTQYF
d_call: TRBD1; clone_size: -; v_call: TRBV27; j_call: TRBJ1-6; cdr3_length: 17; cdr3_nt: TGTGCCAGCAGTTTAAGCCCCATAACAGGGGCGGGATCACCCCTCCACTTT; cdr3_aa: CASSLSPITGAGSPLHF
d_call: TRBD2; clone_size: -; v_call: TRBV20-1; j_call: TRBJ2-7; cdr3_length: 14; cdr3_nt: TGCAGTGCCATATATAGCGGGAGAAACTACGAGCAGTACTTC; cdr3_aa: CSAIYSGRNYEQYF
d_call: -; clone_size: -; v_call: TRBV7-2; j_call: TRBJ2-6; cdr3_length: 18; cdr3_nt: TGTGCCAGCAGCTTAGCGCTTTTCGGGGGCGCTGGGGCCAACGTCCTGACTTTC; cdr3_aa: CASSLALFGGAGANVLTF
d_call: -; clone_size: many; v_call: TRBV15; j_call: TRBJ1-5; cdr3_length: 17; cdr3_nt: TGTGCCACCAGCAGAAATTCGGCAGCCTTTAGCAATCAGCCCCAGCATTTT; cdr3_aa: CATSRNSAAFSNQPQHF
d_call: -; clone_size: -; v_call: TRBV29-1; j_call: TRBJ2-7; cdr3_length: 12; cdr3_nt: TGCAGCGCCGGGGTATCCGGTTCCTGGCAGTACTTC; cdr3_aa: CSAGVSGSWQYF
d_call: -; clone_size: many; v_call: TRBV20-1; j_call: TRBJ2-3; cdr3_length: 10; cdr3_nt: TGCAGTGTTGCCTCAGATACGCAGTATTTT; cdr3_aa: CSVASDTQYF
d_call: -; clone_size: -; v_call: TRBV7-2; j_call: TRBJ2-7; cdr3_length: 15; cdr3_nt: TGTGCCAGCAGCTTAGACGGAAGCAGCTCCTACGAGCAGTACTTC; cdr3_aa: CASSLDGSSSYEQYF
d_call: -; clone_size: many; v_call: TRBV20-1; j_call: TRBJ2-7; cdr3_length: 14; cdr3_nt: TGCAGTGCCGGGGGGCAGGGAATCATGGGCGAGCAGTACTTC; cdr3_aa: CSAGGQGIMGEQYF
d_call: TRBD1; clone_size: many; v_call: TRBV6-1; j_call: TRBJ1-1; cdr3_length: 17; cdr3_nt: TGTGCCAGCAGTGACCCGAGACAGGGGGTCTTGAACACTGAAGCTTTCTTT; cdr3_aa: CASSDPRQGVLNTEAFF
d_call: -; clone_size: many; v_call: TRBV18; j_call: TRBJ1-1; cdr3_length: 13; cdr3_nt: TGTGCCAGCTCCATATCGGTCAACACTGAAGCTTTCTTT; cdr3_aa: CASSISVNTEAFF
d_call: TRBD1; clone_size: few; v_call: TRBV5-4; j_call: TRBJ2-7; cdr3_length: 16; cdr3_nt: TGTGCCAGCAGCTACCCCCGACAGGGCTCCACCTACGAGCAGTACTTC; cdr3_aa: CASSYPRQGSTYEQYF
d_call: TRBD1; clone_size: many; v_call: TRBV3-1; j_call: TRBJ2-1; cdr3_length: 16; cdr3_nt: TGTGCCAGCAGCCAAGAAACAGGGGGCGCATACAATGAGCAGTTCTTC; cdr3_aa: CASSQETGGAYNEQFF
d_call: -; clone_size: many; v_call: TRBV7-9; j_call: TRBJ2-7; cdr3_length: 14; cdr3_nt: TGTGCCAGCAGTTGGGGAGACACACGCTACGAGCAGTACTTC; cdr3_aa: CASSWGDTRYEQYF
d_call: -; clone_size: many; v_call: TRBV7-2; j_call: TRBJ2-2; cdr3_length: 14; cdr3_nt: TGTGCCAGCAGCCCGGACAGCGGTACCGGGGAGCTGTTTTTT; cdr3_aa: CASSPDSGTGELFF
d_call: TRBD1; clone_size: few; v_call: TRBV29-1; j_call: TRBJ2-7; cdr3_length: 17; cdr3_nt: TGCAGCGCTTCGAACGTGAGACGGGACAGGGGAAGGTACGAGCAGTACTTC; cdr3_aa: CSASNVRRDRGRYEQYF
d_call: -; clone_size: -; v_call: TRBV7-3; j_call: TRBJ2-1; cdr3_length: 15; cdr3_nt: TGTGCCAGCAGCTTAAGCCTAGGGGCTCGCAATGAGCAGTTCTTC; cdr3_aa: CASSLSLGARNEQFF
d_call: -; clone_size: few; v_call: TRBV6-1; j_call: TRBJ2-1; cdr3_length: 9; cdr3_nt: TGTGCCAGCGGCGAGGAGCAGTTCTTC; cdr3_aa: CASGEEQFF
d_call: -; clone_size: many; v_call: TRBV28; j_call: TRBJ2-3; cdr3_length: 13; cdr3_nt: TGTGCCAGCAGTTTGAGGACGACAGATACGCAGTATTTT; cdr3_aa: CASSLRTTDTQYF
d_call: -; clone_size: many; v_call: TRBV18; j_call: TRBJ2-5; cdr3_length: 14; cdr3_nt: TGTGCCAGCTCACCACCACCTGGGGAAGAGACCCAGTACTTC; cdr3_aa: CASSPPPGEETQYF
d_call: -; clone_size: few; v_call: TRBV7-9; j_call: TRBJ1-4; cdr3_length: 15; cdr3_nt: TGTGCCAGCAGCTCCCCTCGGGGGGCCGGTGAAAAACTGTTTTTT; cdr3_aa: CASSSPRGAGEKLFF
d_call: -; clone_size: -; v_call: TRBV9; j_call: TRBJ2-1; cdr3_length: 15; cdr3_nt: TGTGCCAGCAGCGTAACTTGGGGGGCCTACAATGAGCAGTTCTTC; cdr3_aa: CASSVTWGAYNEQFF
d_call: TRBD1; clone_size: -; v_call: TRBV16; j_call: TRBJ1-2; cdr3_length: 14; cdr3_nt: TGTGCCAGCAGCCTGGACGACAGGGGCTATGGCTACACCTTC; cdr3_aa: CASSLDDRGYGYTF
d_call: -; clone_size: -; v_call: TRBV12-3/TRBV12-4; j_call: TRBJ2-3; cdr3_length: 14; cdr3_nt: TGTGCCAGCAGTTTGGTAATGGGGGCAGATACGCAGTATTTT; cdr3_aa: CASSLVMGADTQYF
d_call: TRBD2; clone_size: many; v_call: TRBV2; j_call: TRBJ2-4; cdr3_length: 16; cdr3_nt: TGTGCCAGCCTCGTGATGGCGGGGGAAGGCAAAAACATTCAGTACTTC; cdr3_aa: CASLVMAGEGKNIQYF
d_call: TRBD2; clone_size: many; v_call: TRBV28; j_call: TRBJ2-6; cdr3_length: 19; cdr3_nt: TGTGCCAGCAGCCCCGGGGGGGGCGGGGGGTACTCTGGGGCCAACGTCCTGACTTTC; cdr3_aa: CASSPGGGGGYSGANVLTF
d_call: -; clone_size: -; v_call: TRBV4-1; j_call: TRBJ1-1; cdr3_length: 13; cdr3_nt: TGCGCCAGCAGCCAATCGTTGGGTCAGGAAGCTTTCTTT; cdr3_aa: CASSQSLGQEAFF
d_call: -; clone_size: -; v_call: TRBV5-1; j_call: TRBJ2-3; cdr3_length: 13; cdr3_nt: TGCGCCAGCAGAGACTGGGGCACAGATACGCAGTATTTT; cdr3_aa: CASRDWGTDTQYF
d_call: -; clone_size: -; v_call: TRBV7-8; j_call: TRBJ1-5; cdr3_length: 16; cdr3_nt: TGTGCCAGCAGCTTAGTGGGTCGGTTTAGCAATCAGCCCCAGCATTTT; cdr3_aa: CASSLVGRFSNQPQHF
d_call: -; clone_size: few; v_call: TRBV6-1; j_call: TRBJ2-2; cdr3_length: 15; cdr3_nt: TGTGCCAGCAGTGCACGACAGGCGGACACCGGGGAGCTGTTTTTT; cdr3_aa: CASSARQADTGELFF
d_call: -; clone_size: many; v_call: TRBV6-5; j_call: TRBJ2-5; cdr3_length: 14; cdr3_nt: TGTGCCAGCAGTTACGGGCAGGGCCAAGAGACCCAGTACTTC; cdr3_aa: CASSYGQGQETQYF
d_call: -; clone_size: many; v_call: TRBV20-1; j_call: TRBJ2-1; cdr3_length: 13; cdr3_nt: TGCAGTGCCCCGGTCCCCGCCCTCAATGAGCAGTTCTTC; cdr3_aa: CSAPVPALNEQFF
d_call: -; clone_size: many; v_call: TRBV12-3/TRBV12-4; j_call: TRBJ2-1; cdr3_length: 14; cdr3_nt: TGTGCCAGCAGAAAACGTCGAATAACCAATGAGCAGTTCTTC; cdr3_aa: CASRKRRITNEQFF
d_call: TRBD1; clone_size: -; v_call: TRBV6-2/TRBV6-3; j_call: TRBJ2-3; cdr3_length: 17; cdr3_nt: TGTGCCAGCAGTGGGGGCGGACAGGCCCGAACTACAGATACGCAGTATTTT; cdr3_aa: CASSGGGQARTTDTQYF
d_call: -; clone_size: many; v_call: TRBV28; j_call: TRBJ1-2; cdr3_length: 13; cdr3_nt: TGTGCCAGCAGTTTATTTGAGGGATATGGCTACACCTTC; cdr3_aa: CASSLFEGYGYTF
d_call: -; clone_size: -; v_call: TRBV19; j_call: TRBJ1-4; cdr3_length: 16; cdr3_nt: TGTGCCAGTACAGGTCAAGTGTCTGGTATTACCGAAAAACTGTTTTTT; cdr3_aa: CASTGQVSGITEKLFF
d_call: -; clone_size: few; v_call: TRBV5-1; j_call: TRBJ2-3; cdr3_length: 18; cdr3_nt: TGCGCCAGCAGTTTGATCCAACCGGGGAGATTAAGCACAGATACGCAGTATTTT; cdr3_aa: CASSLIQPGRLSTDTQYF
d_call: -; clone_size: few; v_call: TRBV19; j_call: TRBJ2-3; cdr3_length: 17; cdr3_nt: TGTGCCAGTACTATCGGAGGGGCGCCCGTAATCACAGATACGCAGTATTTT; cdr3_aa: CASTIGGAPVITDTQYF
d_call: TRBD1; clone_size: many; v_call: TRBV9; j_call: TRBJ1-1; cdr3_length: 14; cdr3_nt: TGTGCCAGCAGCGTAGTAAGGGGGCAGACTGAAGCTTTCTTT; cdr3_aa: CASSVVRGQTEAFF
d_call: TRBD1; clone_size: few; v_call: TRBV24-1; j_call: TRBJ2-3; cdr3_length: 14; cdr3_nt: TGTGCCACGAGGGACGGACAGGACACAGATACGCAGTATTTT; cdr3_aa: CATRDGQDTDTQYF
d_call: TRBD1; clone_size: -; v_call: TRBV19; j_call: TRBJ2-2; cdr3_length: 15; cdr3_nt: TGTGCCAGTAGTAACGGACAGGGGTACACCGGGGAGCTGTTTTTT; cdr3_aa: CASSNGQGYTGELFF